This T cell receptor (beta chain) stems from a study of blood T cell repertoires in COVID-19. Per the authors' pipeline: How many nucleated cells were present was estimated from reference gene primer amplification. Sequencing was performed with immunoSEQ multiplex PCR; in TCRdb, only in-frame clones are kept and a portion is missing. Clone size and the V and J calls come from that table; the DNA yielded D and trimming. The sample records approximately 90,000 clones, roughly 80% being singletons. This clone appeared a single time. The germline V gene encodes CDR1 SNHLY and CDR2 FYNNEI. V shed 5 bases, J shed 6 bases, and the junction held 5 bases outside the gene matches. The CDR3 is made up of 15 amino acids.

The sequence came from an elderly man with active or convalescent COVID-19. Sequences were obtained from peripheral blood. The gene calls are TRBV2 and TRBJ2-1; TRBD2 agrees at 12 bases. The CDR3 DNA sequence: TGTGCCAGCAGTCTAGCGGGGGGGCCTGGCAATGAGCAGTTCTTC. Its translation is CASSLAGGPGNEQFF.